A selection of T cell receptor beta chains follows, all from one sample in a study of cytomegalovirus exposure and HLA in healthy donors. Sequencing used immunoSEQ multiplex PCR; TCRdb keeps in-frame clones, though not all of them. Of a few hundred thousand clones in the sample, 80% to 85% were seen once. The sample was PBMCs. The origin of the receptors is a woman aged 60 to 75 in good health and CMV-seropositive. Both conserved end residues are part of each CDR3. The D gene is left open where the match is weak. Clone size is stated in some rows and not others, as once, few, many or a class when expanded.

TGTGCCAGCAGTTTGAGGACAGGGACCACTGAAGCTTTCTTT	CASSLRTGTTEAFF	TRBV28	TRBD1	TRBJ1-1	-
TGCAGTGCTAGCGGGCAAGAGACCCAGTACTTC	CSASGQETQYF	TRBV20-1	-	TRBJ2-5	-
TGTGCCAGCAGTTCACTACCCTTCTACACCTTC	CASSSLPFYTF	TRBV28	-	TRBJ1-2	-
TGCGCCAGCAGCTTGGGCGGGGGCACAGATACGCAGTATTTT	CASSLGGGTDTQYF	TRBV5-1	-	TRBJ2-3	-
TGCAGCGTTAAACGGACTCATGAGCAGTTCTTC	CSVKRTHEQFF	TRBV29-1	-	TRBJ2-1	-
TGTGCTAGTGCCCACCCAGACTCCAGGGCGGATGGCTACACCTTC	CASAHPDSRADGYTF	TRBV12-5	-	TRBJ1-2	-
TGTGCCAGCGGAGGTTATAATGAGCAGTTCTTC	CASGGYNEQFF	TRBV28	-	TRBJ2-1	once
TGCAGCGGTTCAGGACACTTGAACACTGAAGCTTTCTTT	CSGSGHLNTEAFF	TRBV29-1	-	TRBJ1-1	-
TGTGCCTCGGGACAGATCTACGAGCAGTACTTC	CASGQIYEQYF	TRBV30	TRBD1	TRBJ2-7	-
TGTGCCTGGGCCCCACAGGGAGCACCTTACAATGAGCAGTTCTTC	CAWAPQGAPYNEQFF	TRBV30	-	TRBJ2-1	-
TGTGCCATCAGTGGTTCCCGTCAGGCCCATATATATGGCTACACCTTC	CAISGSRQAHIYGYTF	TRBV10-3	-	TRBJ1-2	-
TGCGCCAGCAGCGTTAGCGGATCGCTCTCCTACGAGCAGTACTTC	CASSVSGSLSYEQYF	TRBV5-1	-	TRBJ2-7	-
TGTGCCAGCAGGGGCGCATCTGAAGCTTTCTTT	CASRGASEAFF	TRBV25-1	-	TRBJ1-1	-
TGTGCCAGCAGCGATGCCGGGACTAGTATCTACGAGCAGTACTTC	CASSDAGTSIYEQYF	TRBV4-2	TRBD2	TRBJ2-7	-
TGTGCCAGCAGTTCCGGGACTACAGTCACAGATACGCAGTATTTT	CASSSGTTVTDTQYF	TRBV28	TRBD2	TRBJ2-3	-
TGTGCCAGCAGCTTAGGCCGGACAGGGGGTGTCTACGAGCAGTACTTC	CASSLGRTGGVYEQYF	TRBV7-8	TRBD1	TRBJ2-7	-
TGTGCCAGTAGTGTCCAGGGTTTACCGCCCCAGCATTTT	CASSVQGLPPQHF	TRBV19	-	TRBJ1-5	-
TGTGCCAGCAGTGAAGGGACTCGCTTTATTTACAATGAGCAGTTCTTC	CASSEGTRFIYNEQFF	TRBV2	-	TRBJ2-1	-
TGTGCCAGCAGCTTAGACAGGGGTACAGATACGCAGTATTTT	CASSLDRGTDTQYF	TRBV5-8	TRBD1	TRBJ2-3	-
TGCGCCAGCAGCCCGACTAGCGGGAGGGCAAATGAGCAGTTCTTC	CASSPTSGRANEQFF	TRBV5-1	TRBD2	TRBJ2-1	-
TGTGCCTGGAGCGTCGGGTCCCACAATCAGCCCCAGCATTTT	CAWSVGSHNQPQHF	TRBV30	-	TRBJ1-5	-
TGCGCCAGCAGCTTAAGTGCGGGCACTGAAGCTTTCTTT	CASSLSAGTEAFF	TRBV5-1	-	TRBJ1-1	-
TGTGCCAGCAGTCCCCTAGACAGGAACTATCAGCCCCAGCATTTT	CASSPLDRNYQPQHF	TRBV6-5	-	TRBJ1-5	-
TGTGCCAGCAGTGAGGAGGGAACGGGCGAGCAGTACTTC	CASSEEGTGEQYF	TRBV25-1	-	TRBJ2-7	few
TGTGCCATCAAGGGCAGGGCGAACGAAAAACTGTTTTTT	CAIKGRANEKLFF	TRBV10-3	-	TRBJ1-4	-
TGTGCCATCATCCAGATGAACACTGAAGCTTTCTTT	CAIIQMNTEAFF	TRBV10-3	-	TRBJ1-1	-